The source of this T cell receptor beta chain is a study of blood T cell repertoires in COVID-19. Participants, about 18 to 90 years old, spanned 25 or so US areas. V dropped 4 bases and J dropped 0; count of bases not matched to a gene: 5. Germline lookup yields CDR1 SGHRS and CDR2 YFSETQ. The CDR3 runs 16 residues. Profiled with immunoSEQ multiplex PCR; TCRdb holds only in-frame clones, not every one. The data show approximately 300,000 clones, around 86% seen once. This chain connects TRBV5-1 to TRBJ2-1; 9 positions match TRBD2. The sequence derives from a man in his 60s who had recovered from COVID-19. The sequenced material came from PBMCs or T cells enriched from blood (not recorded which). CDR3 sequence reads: CASSLLSGSSYNEQFF. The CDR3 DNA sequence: TGCGCCAGCAGCCTCCTTAGCGGGAGCTCCTACAATGAGCAGTTCTTC. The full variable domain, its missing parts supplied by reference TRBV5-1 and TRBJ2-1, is KAGVTQTPRYLIKTRGQQVTLSCSPISGHRSVSWYQQTPGQGLQFLFEYFSETQRNKGNFPGRFSGRQFSNSRSEMNVSTLELGDSALYLCASSLLSGSSYNEQFFGPGTRLTVL.